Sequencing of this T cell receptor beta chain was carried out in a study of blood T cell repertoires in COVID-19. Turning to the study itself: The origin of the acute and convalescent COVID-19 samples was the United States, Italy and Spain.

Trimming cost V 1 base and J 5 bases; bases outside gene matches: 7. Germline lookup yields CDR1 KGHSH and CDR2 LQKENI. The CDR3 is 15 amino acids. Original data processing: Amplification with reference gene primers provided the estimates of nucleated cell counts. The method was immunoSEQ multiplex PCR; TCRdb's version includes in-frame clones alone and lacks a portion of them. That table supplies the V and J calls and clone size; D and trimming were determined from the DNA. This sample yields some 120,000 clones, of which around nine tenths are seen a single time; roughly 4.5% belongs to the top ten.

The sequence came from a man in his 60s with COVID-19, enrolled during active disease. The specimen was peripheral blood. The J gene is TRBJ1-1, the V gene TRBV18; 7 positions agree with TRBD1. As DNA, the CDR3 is TGTGCCAGCTCACCACTACAATCAGGGGGAACTGAAGCTTTCTTT. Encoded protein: CASSPLQSGGTEAFF.